Presented here are 22 T cell receptor beta chains from one specimen sequenced in a study of regulatory T cells in long-lasting Graves disease. Investigators prepared the TCR beta libraries by applying iRepertoire HTBI primers and Arm-PCR of CDR3 regions. TCRdb re-called the multiplex PCR reads with MiXCR, one entry per CDR3 protein. The repertoire holds roughly 410,000 distinct CDR3 sequences, with 15% as singletons. Noted time point: newly diagnosed GD, antithyroid drugs for less than 3 months. Researchers made the TCR library from RNA that was extracted from PBMCs. These sequences were also reported in another study, on T cells in Graves' hyperthyroidism and ophthalmopathy.

The sequences come from peripheral blood mononuclear cells (PBMCs), collected at new diagnosis, from a patient treated with antithyroid drugs. These receptors all come from a woman aged 40-49 years with Graves disease.

This clonotype came up a few times. The chain links TRBV19 to TRBJ2-1; D ambiguous. The germline V gene has CDR1 LNHDA and CDR2 SQIVND (reference sequence). The CDR3 loop spans 14 amino acids. V was pared by 0 bases and J by 4 bases, with 7 bases between. The CDR3, as DNA: TGTGCCAGTAGTATAGATCTTGTTTACAATGAGCAGTTCTTC. Its protein product is CASSIDLVYNEQFF.

This clonotype was counted many times. This chain uses TRBV7-2 with TRBJ2-5, with D tentatively TRBD1 or TRBD2 (5 bases each). Germline assignment: CDR1 SGHTA and CDR2 FQGNSA. Trimming shortened V by 7 bases and J by 2 bases, and 14 bases separated the two germline ends. This CDR3 region has 14 residues. This chain's CDR3 is CASTPWGWQETQYF. The CDR3 coding sequence is TGTGCCAGCACCCCTTGGGGGTGGCAAGAGACCCAGTACTTC.

By share, this clonotype ranks as medium-sized. This chain connects TRBV12-3 or TRBV12-4 to TRBJ2-1; 10 bases are shared with TRBD2. This CDR3 region has 16 residues. The V segment lost 6 bases and the J segment 6 bases; nucleotides outside the gene matches: 11. For the CDR3, the DNA is TGTGCCAGCAGCAGCTCAGTACTAGCGGGAACCAATGAGCAGTTCTTC. This encodes CASSSSVLAGTNEQFF.

This clonotype was found many times. The V gene is TRBV19, the J gene TRBJ1-5; D uncertain. This CDR3 spans 15 amino acids. CDR1 and CDR2 (germline): LNHDA, SQIVND (reference sequence). Between the trimmed V and J ends, which lost 6 bases and 0 bases, there was a span of 12 bases. The CDR3 nucleotides are TGTGCCAGTAGCTCTAAGGGAGGTAGCAATCAGCCCCAGCATTTT. Translated: CASSSKGGSNQPQHF. Filled out from reference TRBV19 and TRBJ1-5, the complete variable domain reads DGGITQSPKYLFRKEGQNVTLSCEQNLNHDAMYWYRQDPGQGLRLIYYSQIVNDFQKGDIAEGYSVSREKKESFPLTVTSAQKNPTAFYLCASSSKGGSNQPQHFGDGTRLSIL.

This rearrangement joins TRBV30 to TRBJ1-1; D remains unclear. Germline CDR1 is GTSNPN and CDR2 is SVGIG (reference sequence). Trimming pared 0 bases from V and 11 bases from J, leaving 13 bases between. The CDR3 length is 12 residues. As DNA, the CDR3 is TGTGCCTGGAGTGTACTCGCCCCGGGGGCTTTCTTT. It translates to CAWSVLAPGAFF.

This clonotype was counted only a few times. The chain employs TRBV29-1 and TRBJ2-2; TRBD1 might be the D (6 bases). V was pared by 0 bases and J by 0 bases, with 11 bases between. Germline values: CDR1 SQVTM, CDR2 ANQGSEA. The CDR3 extends over 16 amino acids. CDR3 region: CSVEDKGVTNTGELFF. CDR3 sequence (DNA): TGCAGCGTTGAAGATAAGGGGGTGACGAACACCGGGGAGCTGTTTTTT.

The sample holds many counts of this clonotype. V usage is TRBV28 and J usage is TRBJ2-3; D not certain. Germline CDR1 and CDR2: MDHEN and SYDVKM. CDR3 length equals 13 residues. V was pared by 10 bases and J by 7 bases, with 18 bases between. CDR3 coding DNA: TGTGCCACTACCTCCGTAGAAGGGCATACGCAGTATTTT. Its protein is CATTSVEGHTQYF.

The table lists this clonotype with many counts. The rearrangement joins TRBV6-1 to TRBJ1-5, with 9 bases identical to TRBD1. With V trimmed by 6 bases and J by 0 bases, 6 bases remained unmatched. Per germline, CDR1 MNHNS and CDR2 SASEGT. The CDR3 covers 16 residues. The CDR3 sequence is CASSSLDRGSNQPQHF. The CDR3 coding sequence is TGTGCCAGCAGCTCTTTGGACAGGGGTAGCAATCAGCCCCAGCATTTT.

V usage is TRBV20-1 and J usage is TRBJ2-2, with D possibly called TRBD1 or TRBD2 (6 bases each). The CDR3 runs to 15 residues. V dropped 3 bases and J dropped 4 bases, with 15 bases sitting between them. CDR1 is DFQATT, CDR2 SNEGSKA, per germline (reference sequence). In DNA, the CDR3 is TGCAGTGCTAGGGTGGGGGGCCCAAGCACCGGGGAGCTGTTTTTT. It encodes CSARVGGPSTGELFF.

This clonotype appeared many times. This chain uses TRBV3-1 with TRBJ1-5, with 8 bases lining up with TRBD1. V gave up 4 bases and J gave up 1 base; unmatched junction bases: 3. CDR3 length equals 15 residues. CDR1 LGHDT and CDR2 YNNKEL come from the germline V gene (reference sequence). CDR3: CASSPTGGSNQPQHF. The CDR3 region has the DNA TGTGCCAGCAGCCCTACAGGGGGGAGCAATCAGCCCCAGCATTTT. The whole variable domain, remainder taken from reference TRBV3-1 and TRBJ1-5, is DTAVSQTPKYLVTQMGNDKSIKCEQNLGHDTMYWYKQDSKKFLKIMFSYNNKELIINETVPNRFSPKSPDKAHLNLHINSLELGDSAVYFCASSPTGGSNQPQHFGDGTRLSIL.

This clonotype showed up many times. The chain couples TRBV27 to TRBJ1-2; 7 bases agree with TRBD1. The ends lost 4 bases at V and 6 bases at J; junction bases unmatched: 2. This CDR3 region has 12 residues. Germline CDR1 and CDR2: MNHEY and SMNVEV (reference sequence). The CDR3 bases are TGTGCCAGCAGTTCAGGGACAGATGGCTACACCTTC. It specifies CASSSGTDGYTF.

This clonotype was picked up many times. This sequence joins TRBV2 and TRBJ1-1; 7 positions agree with TRBD1. The V segment lost 3 bases and the J segment 1 base; nucleotides outside the gene matches: 5. CDR1 is SNHLY and CDR2 is FYNNEI in the germline V gene. The CDR3 spans 15 residues. CDR3 residues: CASSEAGTENTEAFF. In DNA form, the CDR3 reads TGTGCCAGCAGTGAGGCCGGGACAGAGAACACTGAAGCTTTCTTT. The full variable domain, rest sourced from reference TRBV2 and TRBJ1-1, is EPEVTQTPSHQVTQMGQEVILRCVPISNHLYFYWYRQILGQKVEFLVSFYNNEISEKSEIFDDQFSVERPDGSNFTLKIRSTKLEDSAMYFCASSEAGTENTEAFFGQGTRLTVV.

This clonotype was seen a single time. One junction end disagrees with the germline gene, perhaps due to a read error. The chain employs TRBV6-2 or TRBV6-3 and TRBJ2-1; TRBD2 matches 9 bases. The CDR3 length is 16 residues. The germline V gene has CDR1 MNHEY and CDR2 SVGEGT. The chain's CDR3 is CASSGLAGASCNEQFF. CDR3 DNA: TGTGCCAGCAGTGGTTTAGCGGGAGCCTCCTGCAATGAGCAGTTCTTC.

This clonotype came up many times. This chain connects TRBV5-1 to TRBJ2-3, with D perhaps TRBD1 or TRBD2 (5 bases each). Germline V lookup: CDR1 SGHRS, CDR2 YFSETQ. The CDR3 runs 11 residues. Between the trimmed V and J ends, which lost 7 bases and 8 bases, there was a span of 11 bases. The CDR3 nucleotides are TGCGCCAGCTCCCCCGGGGCTACGCAGTATTTT. This translates into CASSPGATQYF. Full variable domain (outside the CDR3, taken from reference TRBV5-1 and TRBJ2-3): KAGVTQTPRYLIKTRGQQVTLSCSPISGHRSVSWYQQTPGQGLQFLFEYFSETQRNKGNFPGRFSGRQFSNSRSEMNVSTLELGDSALYLCASSPGATQYFGPGTRLTVL.

The sample holds many counts of this clonotype. The V call is TRBV7-9, the J call TRBJ2-1; 12 positions agree with TRBD2. V trimming: 5 bases; J trimming: 2 bases; junction bases outside the gene matches: 7. Per germline, CDR1 SEHNR and CDR2 FQNEAQ (reference sequence). There are 17 residues in the CDR3. The CDR3 region is CASSRVGLAGTYNEQFF. Here the CDR3 DNA reads TGTGCCAGCAGCCGCGTTGGACTAGCGGGAACCTACAATGAGCAGTTCTTC.

This clonotype is labeled medium-sized. This rearrangement joins TRBV11-2 to TRBJ2-7, with D perhaps TRBD1 (5 bases). CDR1 is SGHAT, CDR2 FQNNGV, per germline. The V end was cut by 1 base, the J end by 3 bases, with 25 bases between. This CDR3 is built from 19 residues. Here the CDR3 DNA reads TGTGCCAGCAGCTTAGTGGGCCCAGGGCCTTGGCCTGCAAACTACGAGCAGTACTTC. Its protein is CASSLVGPGPWPANYEQYF.

This clonotype was picked up many times. V gene TRBV6-1 combines with J gene TRBJ1-4; D possibly corresponds to TRBD1 (5 bases). Germline values: CDR1 MNHNS, CDR2 SASEGT. Trimming cost V 2 bases and J 3 bases, with 13 bases left between them. This CDR3 comprises 16 residues. The CDR3 here is CASSEWQGRANEKLFF. The CDR3 DNA sequence: TGTGCCAGCAGTGAATGGCAGGGACGGGCTAATGAAAAACTGTTTTTT.

This clonotype has a count of ten or more. The rearrangement joins TRBV12-3 or TRBV12-4 to TRBJ2-1; 14 bases fit TRBD2. CDR3 size: 13 residues. Trimming removed 10 bases from V and 7 bases from J; junction bases left unmatched: 3. The CDR3 here is CATRLAGGNEQFF. The CDR3 DNA reads TGTGCCACACGACTAGCGGGAGGGAATGAGCAGTTCTTC.

Of note for this clonotype: A much bigger clone sits one base away, suggesting this may be a read error. V usage is TRBV2 and J usage is TRBJ2-7; D perhaps matches TRBD1 (5 bases). This CDR3 contains 12 residues. Trimming took off 4 bases at V and 7 bases at J, with 11 bases between the two ends. CDR1 is SNHLY and CDR2 is FYNNEI in the germline V gene. CDR3 nucleotides: TGTGCCAGCAGTGTAGGGGCGCCTGAGCAGTACTTC. Its protein product is CASSVGAPEQYF.

In this sample, this clonotype turned up many times. The chain has TRBV6-2 or TRBV6-3 and TRBJ1-6, with D perhaps TRBD1 (5 bases). This CDR3 contains 16 residues. Germline V gene sequence: CDR1 MNHEY, CDR2 SVGEGT. V shed 2 bases and J shed 1 base, with 9 bases lying between them. In DNA form, the CDR3 reads TGTGCCAGCAGTTACCCCCCAGGGTCCTATAATTCACCCCTCCACTTT. Protein sequence: CASSYPPGSYNSPLHF.

The V and J genes are TRBV19 and TRBJ2-2, with D possibly TRBD2 on 6 matching bases. The CDR3 has 16 amino acids. V lost 3 bases and J lost 7, with 18 bases in between. Per germline, CDR1 LNHDA and CDR2 SQIVND (reference sequence). This CDR3 is CASSMGGGLLNGELFF. The CDR3 DNA sequence: TGTGCCAGTAGTATGGGGGGAGGACTACTTAACGGGGAGCTGTTTTTT.

This clonotype was detected ten times or more. J is TRBJ2-3 and V is TRBV7-8; D gene uncertain. Deletions cut 7 bases from V and 0 bases from J, with 11 bases between. CDR3 size: 14 residues. In germline, CDR1 is SGHVS, CDR2 FQNEAQ. The CDR3 DNA reads TGTGCCAGCATGGACGGCTCTAGCACAGATACGCAGTATTTT. This gives the protein CASMDGSSTDTQYF.